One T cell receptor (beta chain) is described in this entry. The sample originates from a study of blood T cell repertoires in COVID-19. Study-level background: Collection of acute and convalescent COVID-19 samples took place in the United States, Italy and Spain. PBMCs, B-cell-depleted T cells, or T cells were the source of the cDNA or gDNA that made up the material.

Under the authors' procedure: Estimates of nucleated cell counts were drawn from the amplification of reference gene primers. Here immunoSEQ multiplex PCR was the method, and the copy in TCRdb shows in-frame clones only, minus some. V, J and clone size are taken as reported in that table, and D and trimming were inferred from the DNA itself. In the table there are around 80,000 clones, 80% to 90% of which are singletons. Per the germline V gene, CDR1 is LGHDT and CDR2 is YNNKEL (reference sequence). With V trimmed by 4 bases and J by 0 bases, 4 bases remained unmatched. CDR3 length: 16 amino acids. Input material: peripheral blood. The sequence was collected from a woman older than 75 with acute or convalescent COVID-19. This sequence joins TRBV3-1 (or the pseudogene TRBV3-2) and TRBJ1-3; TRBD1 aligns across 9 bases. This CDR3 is CASSRGTGSSGNTIYF. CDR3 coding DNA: TGTGCCAGCAGCCGCGGGACAGGGAGCTCTGGAAACACCATATATTTT.